These T cell receptor beta chains were read from a single sample in a study. From the reads, TCRdb called clonotypes with MiXCR, one entry per CDR3 protein. The top ten hold approximately 13% of the sample, which has some 4,000 distinct CDR3 sequences, more than 9% seen once. Sequences were obtained from CD4+ T cells from synovial fluid. These receptors were taken from a human donor with rheumatoid arthritis. The CDR3 runs from the conserved cysteine through the conserved F or W. A D gene is named only where the DNA matches it firmly. Clone size is stated in some rows and not others, as once, few, many or a class when expanded.

many	TRBV11-2	TRBJ2-1	TRBD1	CASRPSGTASYNEQFF	TGTGCCAGCAGGCCGTCCGGGACAGCCTCCTACAATGAGCAGTTCTTC
many	TRBV10-3	TRBJ2-5	NA	CAISDIQGAETQYF	TGTGCCATCAGTGATATACAGGGTGCGGAGACCCAGTACTTC
NA	TRBV4-3	TRBJ2-2	TRBD2	CASSRGASGSTHTGELFF	TGCGCCAGCAGCCGCGGGGCTAGCGGGAGTACTCACACCGGGGAGCTGTTTTTT
medium-sized	TRBV2	TRBJ2-7	NA	CASGIIGTPAYEQYF	TGTGCCAGCGGGATTATCGGGACTCCGGCCTACGAGCAGTACTTC
medium-sized	TRBV20-1	TRBJ2-2	NA	CSAPGLSVVGELFF	TGCAGTGCTCCGGGACTCTCCGTCGTCGGGGAGCTGTTTTTT
many	TRBV28	TRBJ2-5	NA	CASSRSETQYF	TGTGCCAGCAGTAGGTCGGAGACCCAGTACTTC
many	TRBV6-1	TRBJ1-2	NA	CASRADPLSGYTF	TGTGCCAGCAGGGCCGATCCTTTGAGTGGCTACACCTTC
medium-sized	TRBV6-1	TRBJ2-5	NA	CASSEGRVVRQETQYF	TGTGCCAGCAGTGAAGGAAGGGTTGTTAGACAAGAGACCCAGTACTTC
medium-sized	TRBV10-3	TRBJ2-5	NA	CAISESTRQQETQYF	TGTGCCATCAGTGAGTCTACTCGGCAGCAAGAGACCCAGTACTTC
NA	TRBV20-1	TRBJ2-7	TRBD1	CSAIQGAHVGSYEQYF	TGCAGTGCTATCCAGGGGGCCCACGTAGGGTCCTACGAGCAGTACTTC
few	TRBV27	TRBJ2-5	NA	CASSPALVAQETQYF	TGTGCCAGCAGTCCGGCTTTGGTAGCGCAGGAGACCCAGTACTTC
many	TRBV10-3	TRBJ2-7	NA	CAISESPLRRNEQYF	TGTGCCATCAGTGAGTCTCCCCTCAGGCGAAACGAGCAGTACTTC
few	TRBV12-3/TRBV12-4	TRBJ2-7	NA	CASSLSYEKVQYF	TGTGCCAGCAGTCTTAGTTACGAAAAGGTGCAGTACTTC
large	TRBV4-2	TRBJ2-3	TRBD2	CASSLVAGGGTDTQYF	TGCGCCAGCAGCCTCGTAGCGGGAGGTGGCACAGATACGCAGTATTTT
many	TRBV2	TRBJ2-7	TRBD1	CASNRGELDEQYF	TGTGCCTCAAACAGGGGAGAGTTGGACGAGCAGTACTTC
NA	TRBV3-1	TRBJ2-7	TRBD2	CASSQTSGGYEQYF	TGTGCCAGCAGCCAGACTAGCGGGGGGTACGAGCAGTACTTC
medium-sized	TRBV6-1	TRBJ2-7	NA	CASTTDQGPIYEQYF	TGTGCCAGCACCACAGACCAGGGGCCTATCTACGAGCAGTACTTC
few	TRBV6-1	TRBJ2-5	TRBD2	CASAGAVAGETQYF	TGTGCCAGCGCGGGAGCGGTGGCGGGGGAGACCCAGTACTTC
many	TRBV28	TRBJ2-1	TRBD2	CASSLLLAGGMYNEQFF	TGTGCCAGCAGTTTACTTCTAGCGGGAGGGATGTACAATGAGCAGTTCTTC